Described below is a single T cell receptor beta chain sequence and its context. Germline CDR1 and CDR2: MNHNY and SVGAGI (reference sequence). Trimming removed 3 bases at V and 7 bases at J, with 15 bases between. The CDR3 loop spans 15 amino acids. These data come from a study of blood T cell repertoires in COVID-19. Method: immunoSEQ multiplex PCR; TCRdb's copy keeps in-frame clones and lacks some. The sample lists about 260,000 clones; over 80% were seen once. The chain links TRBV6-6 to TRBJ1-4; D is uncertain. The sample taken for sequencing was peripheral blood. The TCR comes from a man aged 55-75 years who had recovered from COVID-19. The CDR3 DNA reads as TGTGCCAGCAGTTATTCGGCGAACGGAGGTGAAAAACTGTTTTTT. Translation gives CASSYSANGGEKLFF.